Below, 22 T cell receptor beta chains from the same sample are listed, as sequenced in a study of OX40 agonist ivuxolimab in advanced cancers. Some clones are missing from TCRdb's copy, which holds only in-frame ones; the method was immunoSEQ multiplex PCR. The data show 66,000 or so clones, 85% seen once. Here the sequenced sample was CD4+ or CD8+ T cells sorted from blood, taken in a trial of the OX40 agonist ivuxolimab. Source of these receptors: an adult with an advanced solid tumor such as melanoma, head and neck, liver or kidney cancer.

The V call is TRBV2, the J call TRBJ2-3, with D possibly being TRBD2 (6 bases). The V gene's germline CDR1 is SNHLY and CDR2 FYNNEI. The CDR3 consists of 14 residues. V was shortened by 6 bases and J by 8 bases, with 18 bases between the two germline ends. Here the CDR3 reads CASRTTRGGGTQYF. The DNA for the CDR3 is TGTGCCAGCAGAACCACCCGGGGAGGAGGTACGCAGTATTTT.

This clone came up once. The DNA of the CDR3 is TGTGCCAGCACCCTACAGGGGAGCGAGCAGTACTTC. Its translation: CASTLQGSEQYF. The chain joins TRBV6-5 to TRBJ2-7; 7 bases align to TRBD1. J gave up 6 bases and V 7 bases, and 6 bases lay outside the gene matches. The germline gives CDR1 MNHEY, CDR2 SVGAGI. The CDR3 runs to 12 residues.

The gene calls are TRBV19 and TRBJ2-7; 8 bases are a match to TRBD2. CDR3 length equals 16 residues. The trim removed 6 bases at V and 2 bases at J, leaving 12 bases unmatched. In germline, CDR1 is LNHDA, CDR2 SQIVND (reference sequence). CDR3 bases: TGTGCCAGTAGCGTTACCGGGACTAGATTAGCCTACGAGCAGTACTTC. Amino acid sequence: CASSVTGTRLAYEQYF.

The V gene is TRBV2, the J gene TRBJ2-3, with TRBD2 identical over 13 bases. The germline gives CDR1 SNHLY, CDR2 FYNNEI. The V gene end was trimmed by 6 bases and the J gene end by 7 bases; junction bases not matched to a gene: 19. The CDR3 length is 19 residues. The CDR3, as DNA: TGTGCCAGCAGGCCCATAACTACTAGCGGGAGGGCCAATCGAAATACGCAGTATTTT. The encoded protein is CASRPITTSGRANRNTQYF.

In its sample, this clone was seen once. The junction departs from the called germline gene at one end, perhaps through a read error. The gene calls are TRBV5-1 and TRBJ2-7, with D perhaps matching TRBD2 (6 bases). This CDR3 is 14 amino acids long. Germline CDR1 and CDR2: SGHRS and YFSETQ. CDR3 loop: CASSSRRDSNEQYF. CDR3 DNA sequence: TGCGCCAGCAGCTCCCGCCGGGACTCCAACGAGCAGTACTTC.

The DNA for the CDR3 is TGCGCCAGCAGCCAACGGACAGCCTGGGGTGGCTACACCTTC. Its translation is CASSQRTAWGGYTF. This rearrangement joins TRBV4-1 to TRBJ1-2, with D tentatively TRBD1 (6 bases). With 2 bases removed from V and 7 bases from J, the gap between germline ends came to 14 bases. The germline V gene encodes CDR1 MGHRA and CDR2 YSYEKL. The CDR3 covers 14 residues.

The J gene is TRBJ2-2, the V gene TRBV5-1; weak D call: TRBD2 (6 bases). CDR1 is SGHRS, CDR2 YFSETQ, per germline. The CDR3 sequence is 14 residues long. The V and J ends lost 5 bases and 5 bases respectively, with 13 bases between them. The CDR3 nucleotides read TGCGCCAGCAGTTCCGCTGGGGGGACCGGGGAGCTGTTTTTT. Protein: CASSSAGGTGELFF.

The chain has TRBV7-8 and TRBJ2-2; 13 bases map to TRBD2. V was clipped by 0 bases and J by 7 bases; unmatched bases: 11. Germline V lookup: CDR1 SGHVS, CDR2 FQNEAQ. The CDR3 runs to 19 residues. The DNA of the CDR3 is TGTGCCAGCAGCTTAGCTTTGACTAGCGGGGGGCTGTACAGCGGGGAGCTGTTTTTT. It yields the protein CASSLALTSGGLYSGELFF.

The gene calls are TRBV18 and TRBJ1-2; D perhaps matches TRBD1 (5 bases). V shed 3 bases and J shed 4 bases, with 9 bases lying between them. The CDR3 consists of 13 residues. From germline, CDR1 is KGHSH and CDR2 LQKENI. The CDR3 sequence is CASSPRTLYGYTF. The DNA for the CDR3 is TGTGCCAGCTCACCCCGGACACTCTATGGCTACACCTTC.

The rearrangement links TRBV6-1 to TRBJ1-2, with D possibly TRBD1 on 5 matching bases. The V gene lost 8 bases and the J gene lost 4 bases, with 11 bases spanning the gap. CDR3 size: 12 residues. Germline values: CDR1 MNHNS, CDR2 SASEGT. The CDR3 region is CASRDGLYGYTF. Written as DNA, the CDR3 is TGTGCCAGCCGGGACGGCCTCTATGGCTACACCTTC.

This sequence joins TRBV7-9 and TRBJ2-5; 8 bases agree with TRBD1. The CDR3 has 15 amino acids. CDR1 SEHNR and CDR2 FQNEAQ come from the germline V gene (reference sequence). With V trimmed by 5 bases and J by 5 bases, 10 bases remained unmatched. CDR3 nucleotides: TGTGCCAGCAGCCTTCCTACAGGGGGGAGGGAGACCCAGTACTTC. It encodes CASSLPTGGRETQYF.

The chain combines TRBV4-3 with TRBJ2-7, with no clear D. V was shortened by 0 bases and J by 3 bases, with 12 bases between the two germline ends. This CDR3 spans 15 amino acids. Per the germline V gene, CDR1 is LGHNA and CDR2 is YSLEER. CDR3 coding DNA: TGCGCCAGCAGCCAAGATCTGGGGTCCCGCTACGAGCAGTACTTC. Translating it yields CASSQDLGSRYEQYF.

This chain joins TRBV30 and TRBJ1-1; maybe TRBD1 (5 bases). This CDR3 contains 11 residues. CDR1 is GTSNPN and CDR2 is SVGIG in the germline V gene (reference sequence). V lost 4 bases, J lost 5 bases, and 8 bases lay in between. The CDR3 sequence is CAWKGRTEAFF. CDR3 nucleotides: TGTGCCTGGAAGGGGAGGACTGAAGCTTTCTTT. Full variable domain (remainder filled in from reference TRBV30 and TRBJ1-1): SQTIHQWPATLVQPVGSPLSLECTVEGTSNPNLYWYRQAAGRGLQLLFYSVGIGQISSEVPQNLSASRPQDRQFILSSKKLLLSDSGFYLCAWKGRTEAFFGQGTRLTVV.

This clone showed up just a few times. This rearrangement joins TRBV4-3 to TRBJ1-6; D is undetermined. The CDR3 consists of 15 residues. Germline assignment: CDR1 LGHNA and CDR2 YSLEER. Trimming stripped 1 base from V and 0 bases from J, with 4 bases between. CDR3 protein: CASSQGGSYNSPLHF. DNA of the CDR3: TGCGCCAGCAGCCAAGGGGGCTCCTATAATTCACCCCTCCACTTT.

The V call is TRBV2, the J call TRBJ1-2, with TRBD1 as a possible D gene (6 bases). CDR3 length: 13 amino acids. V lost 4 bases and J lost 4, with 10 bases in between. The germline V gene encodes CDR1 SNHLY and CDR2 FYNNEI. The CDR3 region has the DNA TGTGCCAGCAGTGCCGGGACAAGCTATGGCTACACCTTC. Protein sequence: CASSAGTSYGYTF.

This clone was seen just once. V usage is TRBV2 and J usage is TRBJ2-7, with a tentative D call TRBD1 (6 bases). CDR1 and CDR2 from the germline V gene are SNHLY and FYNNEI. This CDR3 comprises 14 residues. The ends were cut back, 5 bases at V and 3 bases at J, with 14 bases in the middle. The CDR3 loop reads CASSIQGPIYEQYF. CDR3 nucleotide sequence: TGTGCCAGCAGTATACAGGGACCTATCTACGAGCAGTACTTC.

The CDR3 DNA reads as TGTGCCAGCTCACCTACGCGAGAACTGCCCCAGCATTTT. It specifies CASSPTRELPQHF. This chain connects TRBV18 to TRBJ1-5, with D uncertain. V dropped 3 bases and J dropped 9 bases, with 12 bases sitting between them. The length of the CDR3 is 13 residues. Germline-derived CDR1 and CDR2 are KGHSH and LQKENI.

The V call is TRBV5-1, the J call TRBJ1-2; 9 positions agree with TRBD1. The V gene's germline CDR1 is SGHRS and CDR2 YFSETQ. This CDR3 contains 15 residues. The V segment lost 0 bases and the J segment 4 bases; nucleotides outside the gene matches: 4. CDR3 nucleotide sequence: TGCGCCAGCAGCTTGGAGGACAGGGGACTCTATGGCTACACCTTC. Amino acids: CASSLEDRGLYGYTF.

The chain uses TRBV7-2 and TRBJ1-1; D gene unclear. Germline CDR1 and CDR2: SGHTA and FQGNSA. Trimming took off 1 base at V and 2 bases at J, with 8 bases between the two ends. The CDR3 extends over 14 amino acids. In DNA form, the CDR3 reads TGTGCCAGCAGCTTAGAGTTTGGCAACACTGAAGCTTTCTTT. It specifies CASSLEFGNTEAFF.

CDR3 residues: CASSLVGGSGETQYF. Written as DNA, the CDR3 is TGTGCCAGCAGCTTAGTGGGGGGTTCGGGAGAGACCCAGTACTTC. The chain combines TRBV7-6 with TRBJ2-5; perhaps TRBD2 as D (6 bases). The CDR3 runs 15 residues. The V and J ends lost 1 base and 4 bases respectively, with 13 bases between them. Germline CDR1 and CDR2: SGHVS and FNYEAQ.

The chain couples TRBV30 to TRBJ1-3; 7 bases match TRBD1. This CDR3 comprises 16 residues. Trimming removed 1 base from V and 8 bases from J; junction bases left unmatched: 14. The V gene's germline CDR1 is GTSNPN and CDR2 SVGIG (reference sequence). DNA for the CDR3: TGTGCCTGGAGTGACGAACAAAGGGGGCGAGGAGACACCATATATTTT. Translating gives CAWSDEQRGRGDTIYF.

CDR3 DNA sequence: TGCGCCAGCAGTGTCCAGGGACCTCTAAATGAGCAGTTCTTC. Amino acid sequence: CASSVQGPLNEQFF. V usage is TRBV5-1 and J usage is TRBJ2-1; either TRBD1 or TRBD2 may supply D (5 bases each). Trimming took off 5 bases at V and 7 bases at J, with 16 bases between the two ends. The CDR3 has 14 residues. The germline V gene has CDR1 SGHRS and CDR2 YFSETQ.